The following is a TCR beta chain sequence with its context. Other nucleotide sequences from this sample produce the same CDR3. Trimming took off 2 bases at V and 7 bases at J, with 6 bases between the two ends. This CDR3 has 13 residues. This sample was taken from a study of blood T cell repertoires in COVID-19. The age range of participants was about 18 to 95 years, with residence in about 25 US areas. Assay: immunoSEQ multiplex PCR; the TCRdb copy retains only in-frame clones and omits some. The repertoire has about 380,000 clones, roughly 91% of them found once; the top ten carry 1.2%. The receptor comes from a woman in her late teens or twenties who had recovered from COVID-19. Sequenced sample: PBMCs or T cells enriched from blood (not recorded which). The J gene is TRBJ1-6, the V gene TRBV12-3 or TRBV12-4, with D unresolved. DNA of the CDR3: TGTGCCAGCAGTTTATCGGGAAATTCACCCCTCCACTTT. This sequence encodes CASSLSGNSPLHF.